The 18 T cell receptor beta chains given below trace back to one sample, sequenced in a study of blood T cell repertoires in COVID-19. Sequencing was performed with immunoSEQ multiplex PCR; in TCRdb, only in-frame clones are kept and a portion is missing. The data contain some 50,000 clones, roughly 82% of them seen just once; the ten biggest clones take up roughly 8.7%. The sample consisted of peripheral blood. These receptor sequences come from an elderly woman with acute or convalescent COVID-19.

The chain is built from TRBV19 and TRBJ1-4; D is undetermined. CDR1 LNHDA and CDR2 SQIVND come from the germline V gene (reference sequence). The CDR3 consists of 13 residues. Trimming removed 5 bases at V and 6 bases at J, with 10 bases between. The DNA for the CDR3 is TGTGCCAGTAGTGTCTCCCCGTATGAAAAACTGTTTTTT. Its protein product is CASSVSPYEKLFF.

The chain is built from TRBV29-1 and TRBJ2-7; TRBD2 matches at 7 bases. Trimming at V came to 0 bases and at J to 3 bases, leaving 8 bases not matched to a gene. Germline loops: CDR1 SQVTM, CDR2 ANQGSEA. This CDR3 comprises 15 residues. The CDR3 DNA sequence: TGCAGCGTTGAAGACCCGGAGGCTAGCGGCTACGAGCAGTACTTC. Amino acids: CSVEDPEASGYEQYF.

The chain employs TRBV19 and TRBJ2-2; a weak D match, TRBD2 (5 bases). In germline, CDR1 is LNHDA, CDR2 SQIVND (reference sequence). Deletions cut 5 bases from V and 7 bases from J, with 14 bases between. The CDR3 sequence is 14 residues long. The CDR3 bases are TGTGCCAGTAGTCCCGAGGGTTTCCACGGGGAGCTGTTTTTT. It is translated as CASSPEGFHGELFF.

The chain uses TRBV6-1 and TRBJ2-2; maybe TRBD1 (6 bases). This CDR3 region has 12 residues. Trimming left V 8 bases short and J 6 bases short, with 10 bases between. The V gene's germline CDR1 is MNHNS and CDR2 SASEGT. DNA for the CDR3: TGTGCCAGCGGTCAGGGGCCCGGGGAGCTGTTTTTT. Protein sequence: CASGQGPGELFF.

V is TRBV5-1 and J is TRBJ2-3; D is uncertain. There are 16 residues in the CDR3. Trimming took 1 base from V and 0 from J, leaving 12 bases between them. Germline values: CDR1 SGHRS, CDR2 YFSETQ. The CDR3 sequence is CASSLSSLISTDTQYF. Written as DNA, the CDR3 is TGCGCCAGCAGCTTGTCTAGTCTTATTAGCACAGATACGCAGTATTTT.

V gene TRBV9 combines with J gene TRBJ1-1, with a tentative D call TRBD1 (6 bases). Trimming pared 2 bases from V and 3 bases from J, leaving 11 bases between. The CDR3 loop spans 14 amino acids. Germline CDR1 is SGDLS and CDR2 is YYNGEE. The CDR3, as DNA: TGTGCCAGCAGCGTCACAGGGAAGGACACTGAAGCTTTCTTT. It codes for CASSVTGKDTEAFF.

This clone occurred a few times. The V gene is TRBV27, the J gene TRBJ1-3; 10 nucleotides align to TRBD1. The CDR3 is made up of 15 amino acids. The germline V gene encodes CDR1 MNHEY and CDR2 SMNVEV (reference sequence). Unmatched junction bases numbered 4, after V lost 4 bases and J lost 4 bases. CDR3 bases: TGTGCCAGCAGTTCCGGGACAGGGGTGGGAAACACCATATATTTT. Encoded protein: CASSSGTGVGNTIYF.

The chain employs TRBV2 and TRBJ1-1; D gene uncertain. Germline CDR1 SNHLY, CDR2 FYNNEI. V was trimmed by 3 bases and J by 5 bases, leaving 10 bases between them. The CDR3 runs 13 residues. CDR3 nucleotide sequence: TGTGCCAGCAGTGATCAGAGCGTTACTGAAGCTTTCTTT. The encoded protein is CASSDQSVTEAFF.

This clone was seen a handful of times. The V gene is TRBV4-1, the J gene TRBJ1-1; 7 bases line up with TRBD1. The CDR3 runs 12 residues. Germline V gene sequence: CDR1 MGHRA, CDR2 YSYEKL. Trimming at V came to 2 bases and at J to 12 bases, leaving 6 bases not matched to a gene. CDR3 nucleotide sequence: TGCGCCAGCAGCCAAATTGGGGACAGTTCTTTCTTT. It specifies CASSQIGDSSFF.

The chain carries TRBV29-1 and TRBJ1-2; 7 nucleotides line up with TRBD1. The CDR3 spans 12 residues. Germline V gives CDR1 SQVTM, CDR2 ANQGSEA. V shed 3 bases and J 3 bases; nucleotides not matched to a gene: 1. The CDR3 coding sequence is TGCAGCGTTGACCAGGGGGACTATGGCTACACCTTC. Amino acid sequence: CSVDQGDYGYTF.

The J gene is TRBJ2-3, the V gene TRBV11-2, with a tentative D call TRBD2 (6 bases). V lost 8 bases and J lost 4, with 19 bases in between. CDR3 length: 15 residues. Looked up from germline, CDR1 is SGHAT and CDR2 is FQNNGV. Here the CDR3 reads CASRGLAAPSDTQYF. The DNA for the CDR3 is TGTGCCAGCCGGGGGTTGGCGGCTCCGTCAGATACGCAGTATTTT.

The genes are TRBV5-1 and TRBJ2-5; 11 nucleotides match TRBD2. Trimming took 4 bases from V and 2 from J; bases not matched to a gene: 10. This CDR3 contains 17 residues. Germline assignment: CDR1 SGHRS and CDR2 YFSETQ. CDR3 DNA sequence: TGCGCCAGCAGCGCCCTCGGGACTAGCGGCGCACAAGAGACCCAGTACTTC. Translated, it gives CASSALGTSGAQETQYF.

The DNA for the CDR3 is TGTGCCAGCAGTTCTCGGGGGGGGATCTCCTACAATGAGCAGTTCTTC. The encoded protein is CASSSRGGISYNEQFF. The chain is built from TRBV6-5 and TRBJ2-1; 8 bases are shared with TRBD2. This CDR3 contains 16 residues. The V gene end was trimmed by 4 bases and the J gene end by 0 bases; junction bases not matched to a gene: 5. Germline V gene lookup returns CDR1 MNHEY and CDR2 SVGAGI.

This clone was found a few times. CDR3 residues: CASSLVRGPQYF. CDR3 bases: TGTGCCAGCAGCTTAGTGCGGGGGCCGCAGTATTTT. The chain carries TRBV11-2 and TRBJ2-3; tentative D call: TRBD2 (7 bases). Germline loops: CDR1 SGHAT, CDR2 FQNNGV. CDR3 length equals 12 residues. V was pared by 1 base and J by 10 bases, with 9 bases between.

This chain uses TRBV6-5 with TRBJ2-7; weak D call: TRBD1 (6 bases). The ends were cut back, 6 bases at V and 0 bases at J, with 12 bases in the middle. CDR3 length: 14 amino acids. CDR1 MNHEY and CDR2 SVGAGI come from the germline V gene. The CDR3 sequence is CASRNTGSSYEQYF. In nucleotides, the CDR3 is TGTGCCAGCAGAAATACAGGGAGCTCCTACGAGCAGTACTTC.

The rearrangement joins TRBV7-2 to TRBJ1-5; the D is unclear. This CDR3 spans 14 amino acids. Germline V gene lookup returns CDR1 SGHTA and CDR2 FQGNSA. Deletions cut 3 bases from V and 1 base from J, with 7 bases between. The CDR3 sequence: CASSFTVSNQPQHF. CDR3 DNA: TGTGCCAGCAGCTTCACGGTCAGCAATCAGCCCCAGCATTTT. Filled out from reference TRBV7-2 and TRBJ1-5, the complete variable domain reads GAGVSQSPSNKVTEKGKDVELRCDPISGHTALYWYRQSLGQGLEFLIYFQGNSAPDKSGLPSDRFSAERTGGSVSTLTIQRTQQEDSAVYLCASSFTVSNQPQHFGDGTRLSIL.

Only a few counts were recorded for this clone. V and J are TRBV27 and TRBJ1-2, with TRBD1 as a possible D gene (5 bases). From germline, CDR1 is MNHEY and CDR2 SMNVEV (reference sequence). Deletions cut 6 bases from V and 4 bases from J, with 9 bases between. This CDR3 spans 12 amino acids. This CDR3 is CASRRTGYGYTF. The CDR3 DNA is TGTGCCAGCAGGCGTACAGGCTATGGCTACACCTTC.

This rearrangement joins TRBV28 to TRBJ1-6, with D perhaps matching TRBD1 (5 bases). Germline V gives CDR1 MDHEN, CDR2 SYDVKM. V lost 5 bases to trimming and J lost 5 bases, with 22 bases between them. The CDR3 has 18 residues. The CDR3 protein is CASSPGGLLGLDNSPLHF. CDR3 in DNA: TGTGCCAGCAGTCCGGGGGGACTTCTCGGGCTCGATAATTCACCCCTCCACTTT. The variable domain in full, completed from reference TRBV28 and TRBJ1-6, reads DVKVTQSSRYLVKRTGEKVFLECVQDMDHENMFWYRQDPGLGLRLIYFSYDVKMKEKGDIPEGYSVSREKKERFSLILESASTNQTSMYLCASSPGGLLGLDNSPLHFGNGTRLTVT.